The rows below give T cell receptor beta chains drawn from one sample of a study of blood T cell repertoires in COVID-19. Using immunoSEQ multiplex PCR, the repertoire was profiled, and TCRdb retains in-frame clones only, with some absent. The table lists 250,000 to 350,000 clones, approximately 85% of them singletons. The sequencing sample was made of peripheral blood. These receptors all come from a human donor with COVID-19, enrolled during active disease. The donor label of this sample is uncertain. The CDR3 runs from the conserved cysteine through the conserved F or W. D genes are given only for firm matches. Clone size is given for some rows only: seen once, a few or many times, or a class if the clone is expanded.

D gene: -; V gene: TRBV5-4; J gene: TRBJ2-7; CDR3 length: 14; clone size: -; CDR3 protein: CASSSSRDSDEQYF; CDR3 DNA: TGTGCCAGCAGCTCAAGCAGGGACTCCGACGAGCAGTACTTC
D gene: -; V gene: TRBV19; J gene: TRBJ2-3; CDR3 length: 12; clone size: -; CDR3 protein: CATSSNTNTQYF; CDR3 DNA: TGTGCCACCTCTAGTAACACAAATACGCAGTATTTT
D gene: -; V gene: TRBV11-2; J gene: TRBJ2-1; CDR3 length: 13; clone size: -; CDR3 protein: CASSLENNNEQFF; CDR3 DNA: TGTGCCAGCAGCTTAGAAAACAACAATGAGCAGTTCTTC
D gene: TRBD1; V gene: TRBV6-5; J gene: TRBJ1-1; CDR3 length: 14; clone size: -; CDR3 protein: CASTGATGDTEAFF; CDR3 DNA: TGTGCCAGCACTGGGGCAACAGGGGACACTGAAGCTTTCTTT
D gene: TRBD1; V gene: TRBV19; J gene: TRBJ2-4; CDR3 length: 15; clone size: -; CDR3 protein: CASSMGRDRGHIQYF; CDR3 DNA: TGTGCCAGTAGTATGGGCCGGGACAGGGGACACATTCAGTACTTC
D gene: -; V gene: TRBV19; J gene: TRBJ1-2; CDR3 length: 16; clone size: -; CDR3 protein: CASSMNGAGRAFGNTF; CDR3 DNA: TGTGCCAGTAGTATGAATGGAGCGGGCAGGGCCTTCGGGAACACCTTC
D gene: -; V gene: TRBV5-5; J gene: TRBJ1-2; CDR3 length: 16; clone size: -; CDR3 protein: CASSLVLAGAGYGYTF; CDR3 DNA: TGTGCCAGCAGCTTGGTGTTGGCTGGGGCTGGGTATGGCTACACCTTC
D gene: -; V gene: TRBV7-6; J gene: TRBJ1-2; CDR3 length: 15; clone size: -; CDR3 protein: CASSPEMARDYGYTF; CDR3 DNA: TGTGCCAGCAGCCCCGAGATGGCCAGGGACTATGGCTACACCTTC
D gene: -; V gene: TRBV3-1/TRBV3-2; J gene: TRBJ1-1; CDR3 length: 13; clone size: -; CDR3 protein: CASSLTVNTEAFF; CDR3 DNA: TGTGCCAGCAGCTTGACAGTGAACACTGAAGCTTTCTTT
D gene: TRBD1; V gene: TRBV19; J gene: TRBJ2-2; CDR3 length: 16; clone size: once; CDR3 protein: CASSISQGVGTGELFF; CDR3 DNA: TGTGCCAGTAGTATCAGCCAGGGGGTTGGCACCGGGGAGCTGTTTTTT
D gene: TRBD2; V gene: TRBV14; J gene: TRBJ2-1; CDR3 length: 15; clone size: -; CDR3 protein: CASSQGTSGGIWQFF; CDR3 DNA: TGTGCCAGCAGCCAAGGCACTAGCGGGGGCATTTGGCAGTTCTTC
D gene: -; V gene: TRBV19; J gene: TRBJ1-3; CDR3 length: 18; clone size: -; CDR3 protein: CASSMRHDQGQAGNTIYF; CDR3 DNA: TGTGCCAGTAGTATGAGGCACGATCAGGGACAAGCTGGAAACACCATATATTTT
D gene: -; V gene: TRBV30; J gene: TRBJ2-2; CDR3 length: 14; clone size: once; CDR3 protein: CAWSLRSDTGELFF; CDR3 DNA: TGTGCCTGGAGTCTCCGGAGTGACACCGGGGAGCTGTTTTTT
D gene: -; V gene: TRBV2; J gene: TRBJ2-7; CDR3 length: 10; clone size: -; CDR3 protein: CASTGNEQYF; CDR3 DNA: TGTGCCAGCACAGGGAACGAGCAGTACTTC
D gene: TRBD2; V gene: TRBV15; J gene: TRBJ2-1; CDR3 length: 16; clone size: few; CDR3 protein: CATSTSLAGAYNEQFF; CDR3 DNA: TGTGCCACCAGCACCTCCCTAGCGGGAGCCTACAATGAGCAGTTCTTC
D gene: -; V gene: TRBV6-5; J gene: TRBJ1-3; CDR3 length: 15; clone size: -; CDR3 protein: CASRARGFSGNTIYF; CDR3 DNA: TGTGCCAGCAGAGCCCGGGGTTTCTCTGGAAACACCATATATTTT
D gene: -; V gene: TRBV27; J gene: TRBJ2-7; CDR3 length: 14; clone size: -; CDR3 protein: CASSPGSSSYEQYF; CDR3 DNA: TGTGCCAGCAGCCCAGGGTCGTCCTCCTACGAGCAGTACTTC
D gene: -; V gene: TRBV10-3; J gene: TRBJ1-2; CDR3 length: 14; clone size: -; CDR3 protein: CAISESLPSYGYTF; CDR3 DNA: TGTGCCATCAGTGAGTCGTTGCCGAGCTATGGCTACACCTTC
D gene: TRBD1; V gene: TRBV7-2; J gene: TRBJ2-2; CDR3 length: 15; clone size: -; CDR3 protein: CASSSPSGGTGELFF; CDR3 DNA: TGTGCCAGCAGCTCACCCTCAGGGGGCACCGGGGAGCTGTTTTTT
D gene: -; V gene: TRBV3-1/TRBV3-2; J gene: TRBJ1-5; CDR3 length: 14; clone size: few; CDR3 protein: CASSPEGGARPQHF; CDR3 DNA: TGTGCCAGCAGCCCCGAAGGAGGGGCGAGGCCCCAGCATTTT
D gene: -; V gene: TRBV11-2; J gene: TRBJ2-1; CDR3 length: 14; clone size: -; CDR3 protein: CASSLGLGVNEQFF; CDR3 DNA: TGTGCCAGCAGCTTAGGACTCGGGGTCAATGAGCAGTTCTTC
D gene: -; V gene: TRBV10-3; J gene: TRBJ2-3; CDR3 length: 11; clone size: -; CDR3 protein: CAISGEDTQYF; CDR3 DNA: TGTGCCATCAGTGGGGAGGATACGCAGTATTTT
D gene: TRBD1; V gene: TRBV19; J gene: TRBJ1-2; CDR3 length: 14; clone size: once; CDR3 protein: CASSVQGSDYGYTF; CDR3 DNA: TGTGCCAGTAGTGTACAGGGGTCTGACTATGGCTACACCTTC
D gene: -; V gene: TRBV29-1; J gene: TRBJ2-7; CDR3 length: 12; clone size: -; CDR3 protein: CSAYLGRGEQYF; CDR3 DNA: TGCAGCGCCTACCTGGGTCGGGGCGAGCAGTACTTC
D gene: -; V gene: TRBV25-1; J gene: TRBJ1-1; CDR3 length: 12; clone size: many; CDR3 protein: CASSVGVSEAFF; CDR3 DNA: TGTGCCAGCAGTGTTGGAGTCTCTGAAGCTTTCTTT
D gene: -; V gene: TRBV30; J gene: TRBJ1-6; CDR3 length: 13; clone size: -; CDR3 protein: CAWGTSSNSPLHF; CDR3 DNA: TGTGCCTGGGGGACAAGCAGTAATTCACCCCTCCACTTT
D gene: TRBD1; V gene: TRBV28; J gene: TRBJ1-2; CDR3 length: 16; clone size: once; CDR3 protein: CASSLPRGTANYGYTF; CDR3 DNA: TGTGCCAGCAGTTTACCCAGAGGGACAGCTAACTATGGCTACACCTTC
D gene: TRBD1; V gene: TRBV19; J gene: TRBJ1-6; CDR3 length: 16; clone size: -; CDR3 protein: CASRWETGGNNSPLHF; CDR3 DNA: TGTGCCAGTAGATGGGAGACAGGGGGCAATAATTCACCCCTCCACTTT
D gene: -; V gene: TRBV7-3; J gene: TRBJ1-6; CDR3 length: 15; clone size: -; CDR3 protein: CASSSMGGSNSPLHF; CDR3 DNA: TGTGCCAGCAGCTCAATGGGGGGGAGTAATTCACCCCTCCACTTT
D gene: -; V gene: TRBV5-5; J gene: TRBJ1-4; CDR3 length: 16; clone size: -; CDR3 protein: CASSFVAGSGDEKLFF; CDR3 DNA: TGTGCCAGCAGCTTTGTCGCAGGGTCGGGGGATGAAAAACTGTTTTTT
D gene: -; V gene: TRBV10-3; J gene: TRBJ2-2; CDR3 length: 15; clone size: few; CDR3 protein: CAISESPRGVGELFF; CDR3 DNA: TGTGCCATCAGTGAGTCGCCGCGGGGCGTCGGGGAGCTGTTTTTT
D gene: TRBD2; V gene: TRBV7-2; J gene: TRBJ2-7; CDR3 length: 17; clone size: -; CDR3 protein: CASSFGTSGSRTYEQYF; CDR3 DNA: TGTGCCAGCAGCTTCGGGACTAGCGGGAGTAGGACCTACGAGCAGTACTTC
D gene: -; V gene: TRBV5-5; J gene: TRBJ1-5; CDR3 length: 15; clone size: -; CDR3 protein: CASSLAWDTDQPQHF; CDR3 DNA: TGTGCCAGCAGCTTGGCCTGGGACACCGATCAGCCCCAGCATTTT
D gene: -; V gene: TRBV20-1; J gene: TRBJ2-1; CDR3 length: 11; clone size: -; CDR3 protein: CSARPYEGQFF; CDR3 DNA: TGCAGTGCCAGGCCCTATGAAGGGCAGTTCTTC
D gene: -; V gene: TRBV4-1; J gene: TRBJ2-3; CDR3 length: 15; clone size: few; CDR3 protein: CASSQDGTRTDTQYF; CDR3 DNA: TGCGCCAGCAGCCAAGACGGGACTCGCACAGATACGCAGTATTTT
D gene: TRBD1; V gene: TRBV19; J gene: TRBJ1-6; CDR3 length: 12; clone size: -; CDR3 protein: CATTGSSSPLHF; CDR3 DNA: TGTGCCACGACAGGGAGTAGTTCACCCCTCCACTTT
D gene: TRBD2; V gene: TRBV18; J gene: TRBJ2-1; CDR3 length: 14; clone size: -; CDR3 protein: CASSLSGEGNEQFF; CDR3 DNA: TGTGCCAGCTCACTTAGCGGGGAGGGGAATGAGCAGTTCTTC
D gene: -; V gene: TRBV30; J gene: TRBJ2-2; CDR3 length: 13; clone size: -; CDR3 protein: CAWSIRSAGELFF; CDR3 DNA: TGTGCCTGGTCGATTAGGAGCGCCGGGGAGCTGTTTTTT
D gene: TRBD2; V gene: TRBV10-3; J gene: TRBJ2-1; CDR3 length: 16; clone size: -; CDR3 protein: CAISESAGLAGNEQFF; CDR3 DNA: TGTGCCATCAGTGAGTCCGCGGGACTAGCGGGCAATGAGCAGTTCTTC
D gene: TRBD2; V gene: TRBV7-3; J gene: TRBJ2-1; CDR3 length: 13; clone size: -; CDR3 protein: CASSPVAGGEQFF; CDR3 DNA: TGTGCCAGCAGCCCGGTTGCGGGAGGTGAGCAGTTCTTC
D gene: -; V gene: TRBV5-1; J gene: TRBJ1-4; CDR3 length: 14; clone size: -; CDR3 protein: CASRGAGVGEKLFF; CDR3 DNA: TGCGCCAGCAGAGGGGCAGGGGTTGGCGAAAAACTGTTTTTT
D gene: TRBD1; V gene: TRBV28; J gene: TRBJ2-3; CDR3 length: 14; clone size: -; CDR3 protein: CASSSTGAADTQYF; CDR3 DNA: TGTGCCAGCAGTTCGACAGGGGCGGCAGATACGCAGTATTTT
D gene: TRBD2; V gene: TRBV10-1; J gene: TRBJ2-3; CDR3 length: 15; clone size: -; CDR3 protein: CASSEKRGNTDTQYF; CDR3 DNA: TGCGCCAGCAGTGAGAAGCGGGGCAACACAGATACGCAGTATTTT
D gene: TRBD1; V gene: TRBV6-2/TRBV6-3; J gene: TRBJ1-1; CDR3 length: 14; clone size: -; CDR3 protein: CASSYSGQGTEAFF; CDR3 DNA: TGTGCCAGCAGTTACTCCGGACAGGGGACTGAAGCTTTCTTT
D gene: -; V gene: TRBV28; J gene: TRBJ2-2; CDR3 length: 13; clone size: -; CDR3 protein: CASRRRGTGELFF; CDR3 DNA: TGTGCCAGCCGACGACGGGGCACCGGGGAGCTGTTTTTT
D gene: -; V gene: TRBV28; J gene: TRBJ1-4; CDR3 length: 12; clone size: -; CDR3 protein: CASSVGLLTLFF; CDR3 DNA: TGTGCCAGCAGCGTGGGACTCTTGACGCTGTTTTTT
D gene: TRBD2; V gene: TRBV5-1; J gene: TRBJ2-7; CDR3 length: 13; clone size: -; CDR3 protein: CASCWGAGTEQYF; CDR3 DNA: TGCGCCAGCTGCTGGGGAGCGGGGACCGAGCAGTACTTC